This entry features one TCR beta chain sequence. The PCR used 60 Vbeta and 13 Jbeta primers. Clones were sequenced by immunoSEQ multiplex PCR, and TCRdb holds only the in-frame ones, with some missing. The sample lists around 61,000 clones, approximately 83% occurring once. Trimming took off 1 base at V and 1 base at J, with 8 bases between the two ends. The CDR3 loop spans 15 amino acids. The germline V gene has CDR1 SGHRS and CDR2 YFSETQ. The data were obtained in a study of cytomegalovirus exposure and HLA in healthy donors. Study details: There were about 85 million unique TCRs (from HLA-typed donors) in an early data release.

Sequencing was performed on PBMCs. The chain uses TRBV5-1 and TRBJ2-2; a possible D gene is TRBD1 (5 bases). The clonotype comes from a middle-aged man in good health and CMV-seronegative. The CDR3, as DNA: TGCGCCAGCAGCTTGAGAACAGGGAACACCGGGGAGCTGTTTTTT. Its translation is CASSLRTGNTGELFF.